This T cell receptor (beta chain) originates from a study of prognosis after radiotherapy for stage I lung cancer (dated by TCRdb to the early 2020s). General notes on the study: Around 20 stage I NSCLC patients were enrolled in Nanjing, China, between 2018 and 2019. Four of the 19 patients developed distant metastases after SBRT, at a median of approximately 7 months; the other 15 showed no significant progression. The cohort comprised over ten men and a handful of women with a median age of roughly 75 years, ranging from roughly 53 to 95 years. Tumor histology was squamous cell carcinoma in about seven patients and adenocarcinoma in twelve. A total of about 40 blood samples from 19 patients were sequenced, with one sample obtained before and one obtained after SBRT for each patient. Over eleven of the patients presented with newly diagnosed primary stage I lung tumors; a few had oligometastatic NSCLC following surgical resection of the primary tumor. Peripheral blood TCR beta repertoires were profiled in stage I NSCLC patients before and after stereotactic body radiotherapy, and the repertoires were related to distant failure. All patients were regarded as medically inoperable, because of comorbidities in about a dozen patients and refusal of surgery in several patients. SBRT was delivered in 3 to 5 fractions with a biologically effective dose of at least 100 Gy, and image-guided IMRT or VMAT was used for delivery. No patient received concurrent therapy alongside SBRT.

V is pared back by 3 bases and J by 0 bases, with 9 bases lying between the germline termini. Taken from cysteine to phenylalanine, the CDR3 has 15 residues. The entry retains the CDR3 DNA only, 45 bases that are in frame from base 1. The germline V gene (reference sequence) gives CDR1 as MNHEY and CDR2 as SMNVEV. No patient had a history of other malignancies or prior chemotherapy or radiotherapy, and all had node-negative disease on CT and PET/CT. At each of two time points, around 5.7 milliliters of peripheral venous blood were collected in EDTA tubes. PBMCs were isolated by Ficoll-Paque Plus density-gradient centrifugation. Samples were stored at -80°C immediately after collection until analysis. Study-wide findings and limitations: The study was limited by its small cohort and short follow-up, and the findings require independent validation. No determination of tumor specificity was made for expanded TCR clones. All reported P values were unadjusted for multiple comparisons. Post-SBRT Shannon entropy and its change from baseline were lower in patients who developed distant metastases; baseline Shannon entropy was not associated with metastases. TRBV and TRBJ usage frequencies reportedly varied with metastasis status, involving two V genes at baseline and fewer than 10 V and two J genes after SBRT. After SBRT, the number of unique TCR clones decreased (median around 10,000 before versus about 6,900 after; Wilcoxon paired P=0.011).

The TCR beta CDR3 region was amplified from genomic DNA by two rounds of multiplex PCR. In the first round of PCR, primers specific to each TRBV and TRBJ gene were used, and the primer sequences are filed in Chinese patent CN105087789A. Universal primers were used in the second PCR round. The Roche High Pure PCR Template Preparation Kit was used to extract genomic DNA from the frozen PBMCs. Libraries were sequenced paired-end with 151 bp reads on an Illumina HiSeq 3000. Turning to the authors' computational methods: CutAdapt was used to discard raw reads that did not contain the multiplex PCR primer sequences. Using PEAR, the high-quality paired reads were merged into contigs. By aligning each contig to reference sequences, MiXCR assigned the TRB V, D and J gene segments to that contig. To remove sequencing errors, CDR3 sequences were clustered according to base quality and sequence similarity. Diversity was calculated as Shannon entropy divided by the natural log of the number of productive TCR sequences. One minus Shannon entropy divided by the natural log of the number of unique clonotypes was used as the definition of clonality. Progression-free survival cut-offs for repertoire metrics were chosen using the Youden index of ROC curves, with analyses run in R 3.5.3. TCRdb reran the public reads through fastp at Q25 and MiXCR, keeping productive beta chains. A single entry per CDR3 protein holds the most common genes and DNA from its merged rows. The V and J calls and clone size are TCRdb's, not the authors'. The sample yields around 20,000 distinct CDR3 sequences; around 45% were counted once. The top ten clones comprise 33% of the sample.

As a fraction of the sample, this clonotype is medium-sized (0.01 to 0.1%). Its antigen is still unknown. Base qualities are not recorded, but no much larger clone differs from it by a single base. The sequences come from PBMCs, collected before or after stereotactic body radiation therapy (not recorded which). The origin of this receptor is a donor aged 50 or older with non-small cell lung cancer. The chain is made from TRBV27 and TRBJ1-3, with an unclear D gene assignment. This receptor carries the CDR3 CASSFTASSGNTIYF. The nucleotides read TGTGCCAGCAGTTTTACCGCCAGCTCTGGAAACACCATATATTTT.